This T cell receptor beta chain is from a study of T cell repertoires in cytomegalovirus infection (dated by TCRdb to the late 2010s). Background for the entire study: Donor HLA type was relevant to the analysis, because carriage of CMV infection together with the matching HLA type was indicated by public TCR beta signatures.

The reads were generated on an Illumina HiSeq 1500. TCRdb applied fastp at Q25 and MiXCR to the public reads, then kept only in-frame beta chains. Each entry merges the rows of one CDR3 protein and shows their most common DNA and genes. The sample profile shows roughly 200,000 distinct CDR3 sequences; about 17% of them were found once. The top ten clonotypes cover about 25% of the sample. Notes on this clonotype: Its specific antigen is unknown. It has no much larger one-base neighbor in the sample; base qualities were not kept.

General findings and caveats noted by the study authors: In both this cohort and an independent cohort of under 450 donors, the cumulative frequency of public TCR beta family members distinguished carriers of CMV infection plus the relevant HLA type. The ex vivo response was dominated by HLA-C-restricted CMV-specific TCR beta clonotypes, which also provided the single most frequent clonotype in two of eight donors.

The CDR3 has 13 amino acids, counting the end cysteine and phenylalanine. Just CDR3 DNA is preserved here, 39 bases in frame from base 1. The junction carries 8 bases between V and J, which are trimmed by 3 bases and 0 bases respectively. The germline V gene (reference sequence) specifies DFQATT as CDR1 and SNEGSKA as CDR2. Sequenced input: CD8+ T cells from PBMCs. The sequence came from a human donor in good health (CMV status not recorded). Some clones in this sample may be carry-over from other donors' samples. The chain employs TRBV20-1 and TRBJ1-1; the D gene lacks a confident call. The sequenced DNA is TGCAGTGCTAGGAATGCGTTGAACACTGAAGCTTTCTTT. The resulting protein is CSARNALNTEAFF.